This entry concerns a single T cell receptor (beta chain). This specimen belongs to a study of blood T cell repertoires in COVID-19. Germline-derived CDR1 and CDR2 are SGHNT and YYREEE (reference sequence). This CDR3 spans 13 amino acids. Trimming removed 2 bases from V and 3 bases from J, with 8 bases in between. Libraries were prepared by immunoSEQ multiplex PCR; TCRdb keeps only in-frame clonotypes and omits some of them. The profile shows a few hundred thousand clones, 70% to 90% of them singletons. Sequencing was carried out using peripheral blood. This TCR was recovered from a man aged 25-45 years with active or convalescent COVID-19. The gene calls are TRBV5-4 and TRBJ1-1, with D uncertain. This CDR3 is CASSFSPDTEAFF. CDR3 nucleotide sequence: TGTGCCAGCAGCTTCTCCCCGGACACTGAAGCTTTCTTT.